This TCR beta chain was obtained from a study of molecular identifiers for immune sequencing clone quantification. Germline CDR1 and CDR2: DFQATT and SNEGSKA (reference sequence). The V gene lost 5 bases and the J gene lost 4 bases, with 10 bases spanning the gap. The CDR3 totals 12 residues. Details on this clonotype: No antigen is known for it.

Isolation of naive CD8 T cells was achieved by sorting on a CD8+CD4-CCR7+CD45RA+ phenotype. TCRdb analysed the PCR reads with MiXCR anew, one entry per CDR3 protein. The table has about half a million distinct CDR3 sequences, 25% seen once. Study results and caveats: Clonotypes surpassing 20 RNA copies contained over 98% of effector molecules, versus under 1% in naive cells. Detecting spiked Jurkat TCR RNA from one cell among about a million naive cells was reportedly possible. In cases of identical TCR molecules sharing a barcode, highly expanded clone sizes could be underestimated.

Input material: naive CD8+ T cells from blood, with Jurkat cell RNA spiked in. Subset described: FACS-sorted CD8+CD4-CCR7+CD45RA+ naive T cells. This chain joins TRBV20-1 and TRBJ2-3, with D unclear. The TCR originated in a human donor in good health. Some libraries in this study had Jurkat cell RNA spiked in. The CDR3 region has the DNA TGCAGTGCTCTCTGTTTGGCAGATACGCAGTATTTT. Its protein product is CSALCLADTQYF.